The 10 T cell receptor beta chains presented below share a single source sample, sequenced in a study of T cell responses to AZD1222 COVID-19 vaccine. Generated by immunoSEQ multiplex PCR, the TCRdb table keeps only in-frame clones and is missing some. The repertoire holds some 140,000 clones, with 75% to 95% as singletons. Specimen: peripheral blood, collected on day 0 of AZD1222 vaccination. These TCRs come from an adult in good health.

The V and J genes are TRBV9 and TRBJ1-4, with no clear D. The CDR3 length is 14 residues. In germline, CDR1 is SGDLS, CDR2 YYNGEE. V was trimmed by 0 bases and J by 3 bases, leaving 6 bases between them. The CDR3 bases are TGTGCCAGCAGCGTAGGATATGCTAATGAAAAACTGTTTTTT. This codes for CASSVGYANEKLFF.

The V gene is TRBV24-1, the J gene TRBJ1-4; tentative D call: TRBD1 (6 bases). Germline-derived CDR1 and CDR2 are KGHDR and SFDVKD. This CDR3 comprises 14 residues. V lost 3 bases and J lost 8, with 12 bases in between. CDR3 loop: CATSDHRDTEKLFF. The CDR3 DNA reads as TGTGCCACCAGTGATCACCGGGACACCGAAAAACTGTTTTTT.

The chain links TRBV4-3 to TRBJ1-3; 7 bases map to TRBD1. This CDR3 region has 16 residues. Trimming took 4 bases from V and 7 from J; bases not matched to a gene: 13. Germline V CDR1 and CDR2: LGHNA, YSLEER. In nucleotides, the CDR3 is TGCGCCAGCAGCCGGGACCTGGGGGGAGGGGGCAACACCATATATTTT. Amino acids: CASSRDLGGGGNTIYF.

This clone appeared a few times. The rearrangement uses TRBV2 and TRBJ2-7; a weak D match, TRBD1 (6 bases). Germline V lookup: CDR1 SNHLY, CDR2 FYNNEI. This CDR3 has 20 amino acids. With 6 bases removed from V and 4 bases from J, the gap between germline ends came to 34 bases. CDR3 DNA: TGTGCCAGCAGCGGCGATCCTTGGACAGAGGGTGGCCAGGTAGGATACGAGCAGTACTTC. As protein: CASSGDPWTEGGQVGYEQYF.

This clone was observed a single time. The CDR3 sequence is CASSPQTGPHYGYTF. Written as DNA, the CDR3 is TGTGCCAGCAGCCCACAGACAGGGCCCCACTATGGCTACACCTTC. The chain couples TRBV7-6 to TRBJ1-2; 7 bases agree with TRBD1. J lost 3 bases, V lost 5 bases, and 9 bases had no gene match. Germline CDR1 reads SGHVS; CDR2 reads FNYEAQ. The CDR3 extends over 15 amino acids.

The J gene is TRBJ2-1, the V gene TRBV12-5; D is perhaps TRBD2 (6 bases). The CDR3 has 16 residues. The V gene lost 0 bases and the J gene lost 6 bases, with 15 bases spanning the gap. Looked up from germline, CDR1 is LGHNT and CDR2 is FRNRAP. CDR3 residues: CASGLVPRGLINEQFF. The DNA of the CDR3 is TGTGCTAGTGGTTTGGTACCGAGGGGACTCATCAATGAGCAGTTCTTC.

The rearrangement links TRBV4-1 to TRBJ2-5; 10 positions match TRBD2. V lost 0 bases and J lost 5; bases outside the gene matches: 6. In germline, CDR1 is MGHRA, CDR2 YSYEKL. The CDR3 is 16 residues long. CDR3 amino acids: CASSQEGHSGGETQYF. The CDR3 nucleotides read TGCGCCAGCAGCCAAGAGGGGCATAGCGGGGGGGAGACCCAGTACTTC.

The chain employs TRBV5-6 and TRBJ1-3; D remains ambiguous. Between the trimmed V and J ends, which lost 4 bases and 0 bases, there was a span of 5 bases. In germline, CDR1 is SGHDT, CDR2 YYEEEE. The CDR3 spans 13 residues. The CDR3 region is CASSPSSGNTIYF. The CDR3 DNA is TGTGCCAGCAGCCCCTCCTCTGGAAACACCATATATTTT.

V is TRBV5-4 and J is TRBJ1-2, with D possibly being TRBD1 (5 bases). Germline CDR1 is SGHNT and CDR2 is YYREEE (reference sequence). With 1 base removed from V and 4 bases from J, the gap between germline ends came to 20 bases. The CDR3 is made up of 17 amino acids. CDR3 loop: CASSLFRGGTGTYGYTF. The CDR3 DNA is TGTGCCAGCAGCTTGTTCCGGGGGGGGACGGGGACCTATGGCTACACCTTC.

This chain links TRBV25-1 with TRBJ2-6; the D call may be TRBD1 or TRBD2 (5 bases each). This CDR3 region has 15 residues. V lost 4 bases, J lost 0 bases, and 7 bases lay in between. From germline, CDR1 is MGHDK and CDR2 SYGVNS. CDR3 nucleotide sequence: TGTGCCAGCAGTGTGGGGGACTCTGGGGCCAACGTCCTGACTTTC. Protein product: CASSVGDSGANVLTF.